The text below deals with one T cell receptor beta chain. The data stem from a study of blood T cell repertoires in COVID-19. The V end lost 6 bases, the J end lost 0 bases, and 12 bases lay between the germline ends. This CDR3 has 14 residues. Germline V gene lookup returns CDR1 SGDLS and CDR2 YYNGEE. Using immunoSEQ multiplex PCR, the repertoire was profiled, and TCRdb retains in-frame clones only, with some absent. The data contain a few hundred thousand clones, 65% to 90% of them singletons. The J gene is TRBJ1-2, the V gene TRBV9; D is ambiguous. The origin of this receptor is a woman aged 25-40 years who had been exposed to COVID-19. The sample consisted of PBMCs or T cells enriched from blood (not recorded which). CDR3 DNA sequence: TGTGCCAGCAACAAAGGACTTCCTAACTATGGCTACACCTTC. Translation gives CASNKGLPNYGYTF.